This T cell receptor beta chain emerged from a study of T cell responses to AZD1222 COVID-19 vaccine. Of note for this clone: No antigen is known for it.

Study-level results: Spike regions recognized by vaccine-associated CD4 TCRs spanned the protein, led by 160-218 and 743-854. Baseline serostatus was positive in only a handful of AZD1222 recipients. Once two AZD1222 doses were given, Spike-specific TCR breadth and depth went up.

The table came from immunoSEQ multiplex PCR; TCRdb's copy has only in-frame clones and leaves some out. The profile shows around 80,000 clones, more than 75% of them singletons. The CDR3 is 16 amino acids. The V call is TRBV21-1, the J call TRBJ1-4; the table names TRBD1, a call not compared with the DNA. TRBV21-1 counts as a pseudogene. The sample here was peripheral blood, taken on day 0 of AZD1222 vaccination. The sequence was collected from an adult in good health. CDR3 coding DNA: TGTGCCAGCAGCAAAGCTAAGGGACAGATCAATGAAAAACTGTTTTTT. This translates into CASSKAKGQINEKLFF.